A single sample is the source of the 6 T cell receptor beta chains below, sequenced in a study of blood T cell repertoires in COVID-19. The data were produced by immunoSEQ multiplex PCR, yet TCRdb's version contains in-frame clones alone and is incomplete. The repertoire holds 150,000 to 200,000 clones, approximately 85% seen once, with approximately 7% in the top ten. Sequenced material: peripheral blood. The receptors stem from a man older than 75 with COVID-19, enrolled during active disease.

CDR3 DNA sequence: TGTGCCAGCAGCGTTGGACTGGACAATGAGCAGTTCTTC. This sequence encodes CASSVGLDNEQFF. The gene calls are TRBV7-3 and TRBJ2-1, with a possible D match to TRBD2 (5 bases). Germline V lookup: CDR1 SGHTA, CDR2 FQGTGA. V lost 5 bases, J lost 5 bases, and 10 bases lay in between. There are 13 residues in the CDR3.

The rearrangement uses TRBV5-1 and TRBJ2-5; 9 bases are a match to TRBD2. Trimming cost V 3 bases and J 4 bases; bases outside gene matches: 1. The CDR3 runs to 13 residues. Germline assignment: CDR1 SGHRS and CDR2 YFSETQ. CDR3 DNA: TGCGCCAGCAGCTCGACTAGCGGAGAGACCCAGTACTTC. Translating gives CASSSTSGETQYF.

This clone appeared a single time. Different DNA sequences within this sample yield the same CDR3. The chain uses TRBV7-2 and TRBJ2-3; D is uncertain. The germline V and J ends were trimmed by 1 base and 4 bases, with 3 bases remaining between them. CDR1 SGHTA and CDR2 FQGNSA come from the germline V gene. The CDR3 sequence is 12 residues long. The chain's CDR3 is CASSLGPDTQYF. For the CDR3, the DNA is TGTGCCAGCAGCTTAGGGCCAGATACGCAGTATTTT.

The rearrangement uses TRBV19 and TRBJ2-5; 7 bases agree with TRBD1. The CDR3 is 14 amino acids. From germline, CDR1 is LNHDA and CDR2 SQIVND (reference sequence). The junction had 6 bases not matched to a gene; V was cut back by 3 bases and J by 5 bases. CDR3: CASSIGRDSETQYF. Written as DNA, the CDR3 is TGTGCCAGTAGTATTGGCCGGGACAGTGAGACCCAGTACTTC.

V is TRBV7-9 and J is TRBJ2-7, with D perhaps TRBD2 (5 bases). Germline loops: CDR1 SEHNR, CDR2 FQNEAQ (reference sequence). The CDR3 extends over 13 amino acids. Trimming pared 1 base from V and 6 bases from J, leaving 10 bases between. The CDR3 sequence: CASSLGSGFEQYF. The CDR3 coding sequence is TGTGCCAGCAGCTTAGGTTCGGGGTTCGAGCAGTACTTC.

This clone was observed a handful of times. V gene TRBV28 combines with J gene TRBJ2-7; 7 bases map to TRBD1. This CDR3 is 12 amino acids long. Per the germline V gene, CDR1 is MDHEN and CDR2 is SYDVKM. Trimming removed 4 bases from V and 5 bases from J; junction bases left unmatched: 2. CDR3 nucleotides: TGTGCCAGCAGTTACCAGGGGGACGAGCAGTACTTC. Encoded protein: CASSYQGDEQYF.